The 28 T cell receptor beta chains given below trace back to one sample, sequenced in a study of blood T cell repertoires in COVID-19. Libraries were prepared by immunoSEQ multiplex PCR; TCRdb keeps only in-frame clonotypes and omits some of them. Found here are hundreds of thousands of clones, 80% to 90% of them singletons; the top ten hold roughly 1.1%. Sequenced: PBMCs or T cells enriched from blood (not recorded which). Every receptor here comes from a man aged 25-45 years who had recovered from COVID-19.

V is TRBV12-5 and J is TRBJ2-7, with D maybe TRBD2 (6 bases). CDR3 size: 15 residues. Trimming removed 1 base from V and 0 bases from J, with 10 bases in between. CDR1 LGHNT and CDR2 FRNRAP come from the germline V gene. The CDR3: CASGLEAGPSYEQYF. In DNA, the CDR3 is TGTGCTAGTGGTTTGGAAGCGGGCCCCTCCTACGAGCAGTACTTC.

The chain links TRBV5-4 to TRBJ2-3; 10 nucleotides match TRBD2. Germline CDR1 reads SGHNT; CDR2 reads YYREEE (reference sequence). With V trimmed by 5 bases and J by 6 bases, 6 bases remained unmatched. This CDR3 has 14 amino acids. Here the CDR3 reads CASSLPSGSDTQYF. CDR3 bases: TGTGCCAGCAGTTTACCTAGCGGGAGTGATACGCAGTATTTT.

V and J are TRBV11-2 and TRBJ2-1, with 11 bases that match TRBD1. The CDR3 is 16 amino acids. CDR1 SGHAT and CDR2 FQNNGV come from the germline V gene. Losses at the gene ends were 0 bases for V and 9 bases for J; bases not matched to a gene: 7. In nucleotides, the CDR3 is TGTGCCAGCAGCTTAGATCGGAGGACAGGGGGCACTGAGCAGTTCTTC. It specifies CASSLDRRTGGTEQFF.

The CDR3 DNA reads TGTGCCAGCAGCTTAGAGGGGGGGACAGGCGGGTTTGGCAATCAGCCCCAGCATTTT. As protein: CASSLEGGTGGFGNQPQHF. The rearrangement joins TRBV7-9 to TRBJ1-5, with 8 bases identical to TRBD1. V shed 1 base, J shed 2 bases, and the junction held 13 bases outside the gene matches. The CDR3 consists of 19 residues. Germline V gene sequence: CDR1 SEHNR, CDR2 FQNEAQ (reference sequence).

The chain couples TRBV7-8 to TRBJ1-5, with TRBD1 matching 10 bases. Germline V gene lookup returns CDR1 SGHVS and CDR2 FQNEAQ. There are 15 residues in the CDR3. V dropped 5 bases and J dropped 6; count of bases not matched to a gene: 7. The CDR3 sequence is CASSVDRGISQPQHF. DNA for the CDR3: TGTGCCAGCAGCGTGGACAGGGGGATTTCTCAGCCCCAGCATTTT.

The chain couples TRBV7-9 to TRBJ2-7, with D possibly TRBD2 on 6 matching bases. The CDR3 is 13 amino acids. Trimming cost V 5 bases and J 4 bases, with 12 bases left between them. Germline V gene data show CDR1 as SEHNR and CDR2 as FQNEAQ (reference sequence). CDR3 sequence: CASSPGTSYEQYF. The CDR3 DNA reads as TGTGCCAGCAGCCCAGGGACTTCATACGAGCAGTACTTC. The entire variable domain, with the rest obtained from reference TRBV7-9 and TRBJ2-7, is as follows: DTGVSQNPRHKITKRGQNVTFRCDPISEHNRLYWYRQTLGQGPEFLTYFQNEAQLEKSRLLSDRFSAERPKGSFSTLEIQRTEQGDSAMYLCASSPGTSYEQYFGPGTRLTVT.

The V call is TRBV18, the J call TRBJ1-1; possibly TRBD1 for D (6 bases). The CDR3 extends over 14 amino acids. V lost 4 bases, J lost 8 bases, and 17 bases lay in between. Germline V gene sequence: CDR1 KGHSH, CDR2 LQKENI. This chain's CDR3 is CASSLPGQVLEAFF. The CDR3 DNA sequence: TGTGCCAGCTCACTCCCGGGACAAGTATTAGAAGCTTTCTTT.

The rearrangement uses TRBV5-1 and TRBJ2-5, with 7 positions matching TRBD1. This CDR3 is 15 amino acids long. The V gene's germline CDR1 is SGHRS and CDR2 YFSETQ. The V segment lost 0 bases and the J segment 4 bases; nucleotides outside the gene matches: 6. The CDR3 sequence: CASSLETGRVETQYF. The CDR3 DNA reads TGCGCCAGCAGCTTGGAGACAGGGCGGGTAGAGACCCAGTACTTC.

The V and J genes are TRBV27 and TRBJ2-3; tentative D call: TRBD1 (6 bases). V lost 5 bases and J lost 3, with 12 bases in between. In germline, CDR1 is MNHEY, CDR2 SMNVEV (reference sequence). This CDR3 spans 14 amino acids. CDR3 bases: TGTGCCAGCAGTCAGGGGCGGTGGACAGATACGCAGTATTTT. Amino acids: CASSQGRWTDTQYF.

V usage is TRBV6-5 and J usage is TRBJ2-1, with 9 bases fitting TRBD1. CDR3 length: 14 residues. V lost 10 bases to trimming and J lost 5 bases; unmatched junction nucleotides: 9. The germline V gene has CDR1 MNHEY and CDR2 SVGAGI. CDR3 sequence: CAISGTGSHNEQFF. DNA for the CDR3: TGTGCCATTTCCGGGACAGGGTCCCACAATGAGCAGTTCTTC.

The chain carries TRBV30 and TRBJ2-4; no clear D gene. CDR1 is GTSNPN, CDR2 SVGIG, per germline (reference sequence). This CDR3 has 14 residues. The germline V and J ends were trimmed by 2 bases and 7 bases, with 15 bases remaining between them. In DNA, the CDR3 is TGTGCCTGGAGTTCTAAACAGACGTCGAACATTCAGTACTTC. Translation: CAWSSKQTSNIQYF.

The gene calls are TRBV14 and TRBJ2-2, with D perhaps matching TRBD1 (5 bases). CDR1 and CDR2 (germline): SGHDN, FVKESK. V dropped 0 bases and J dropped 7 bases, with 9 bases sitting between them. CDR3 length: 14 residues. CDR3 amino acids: CASSQDRGFGELFF. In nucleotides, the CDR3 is TGTGCCAGCAGCCAAGATAGGGGATTCGGGGAGCTGTTTTTT.

CDR3 sequence: CASSQGGGRSIIDEQFF. The CDR3 DNA follows: TGCGCCAGCAGCCAAGGAGGGGGACGGTCTATTATCGATGAGCAGTTCTTC. The V and J genes are TRBV4-1 and TRBJ2-1; the D gene is possibly TRBD1 (6 bases). From germline, CDR1 is MGHRA and CDR2 YSYEKL. The ends were cut back, 1 base at V and 8 bases at J, with 21 bases in the middle. The CDR3 runs 17 residues.

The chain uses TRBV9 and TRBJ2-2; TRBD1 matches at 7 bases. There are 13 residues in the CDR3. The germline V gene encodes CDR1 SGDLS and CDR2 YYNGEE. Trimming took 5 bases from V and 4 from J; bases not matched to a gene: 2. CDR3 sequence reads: CASRTGSTGELFF. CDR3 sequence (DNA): TGTGCCAGCAGGACAGGGTCCACCGGGGAGCTGTTTTTT. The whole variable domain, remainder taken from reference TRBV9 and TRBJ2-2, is DSGVTQTPKHLITATGQRVTLRCSPRSGDLSVYWYQQSLDQGLQFLIQYYNGEERAKGNILERFSAQQFPDLHSELNLSSLELGDSALYFCASRTGSTGELFFGEGSRLTVL.

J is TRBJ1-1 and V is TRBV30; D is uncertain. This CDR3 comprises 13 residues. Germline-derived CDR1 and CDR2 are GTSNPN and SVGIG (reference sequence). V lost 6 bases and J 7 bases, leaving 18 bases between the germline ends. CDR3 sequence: CACLQPGRFEAFF. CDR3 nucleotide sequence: TGTGCCTGCCTACAGCCTGGTAGATTTGAAGCTTTCTTT.

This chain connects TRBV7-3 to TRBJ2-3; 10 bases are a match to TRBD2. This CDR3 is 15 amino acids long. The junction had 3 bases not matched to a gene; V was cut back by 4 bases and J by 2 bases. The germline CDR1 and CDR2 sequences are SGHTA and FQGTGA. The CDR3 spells CASSSSGSLTDTQYF. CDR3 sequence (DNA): TGTGCCAGCAGCTCTAGCGGGAGTCTCACAGATACGCAGTATTTT.

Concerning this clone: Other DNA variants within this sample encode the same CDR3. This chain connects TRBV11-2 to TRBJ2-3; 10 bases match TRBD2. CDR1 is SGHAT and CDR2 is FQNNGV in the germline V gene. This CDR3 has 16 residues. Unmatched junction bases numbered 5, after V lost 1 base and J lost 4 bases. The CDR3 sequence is CASSLAGLAGADTQYF. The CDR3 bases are TGTGCCAGCAGCTTAGCCGGGCTAGCGGGAGCAGATACGCAGTATTTT. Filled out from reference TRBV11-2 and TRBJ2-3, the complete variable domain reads EAGVAQSPRYKIIEKRQSVAFWCNPISGHATLYWYQQILGQGPKLLIQFQNNGVVDDSQLPKDRFSAERLKGVDSTLKIQPAKLEDSAVYLCASSLAGLAGADTQYFGPGTRLTVL.

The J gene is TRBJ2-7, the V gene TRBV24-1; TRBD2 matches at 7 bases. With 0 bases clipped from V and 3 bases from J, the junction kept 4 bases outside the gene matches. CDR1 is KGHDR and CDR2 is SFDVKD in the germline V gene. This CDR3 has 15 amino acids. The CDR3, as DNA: TGTGCCACCAGTGATTTGAACGGGGGGTACTACGAGCAGTACTTC. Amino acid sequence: CATSDLNGGYYEQYF.

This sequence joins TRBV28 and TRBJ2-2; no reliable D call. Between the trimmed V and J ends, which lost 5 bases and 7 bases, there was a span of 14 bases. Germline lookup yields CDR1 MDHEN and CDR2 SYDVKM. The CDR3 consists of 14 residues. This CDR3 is CASSLQEIGGELFF. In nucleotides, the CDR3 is TGTGCCAGCAGTCTGCAGGAAATCGGCGGGGAGCTGTTTTTT.

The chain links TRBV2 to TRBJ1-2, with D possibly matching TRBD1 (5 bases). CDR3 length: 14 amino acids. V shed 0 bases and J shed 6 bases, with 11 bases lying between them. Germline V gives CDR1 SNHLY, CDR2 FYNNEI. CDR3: CASSEAQGVDGYTF. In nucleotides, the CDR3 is TGTGCCAGCAGTGAAGCGCAGGGTGTTGATGGCTACACCTTC.

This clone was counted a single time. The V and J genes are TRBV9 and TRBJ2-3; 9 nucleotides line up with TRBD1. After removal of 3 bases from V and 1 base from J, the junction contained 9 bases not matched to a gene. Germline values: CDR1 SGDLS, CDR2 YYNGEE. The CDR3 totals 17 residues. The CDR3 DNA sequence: TGTGCCAGCAGCGCCGAGACGGGACAGGGTGGCACAGATACGCAGTATTTT. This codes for CASSAETGQGGTDTQYF. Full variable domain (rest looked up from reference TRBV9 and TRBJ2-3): DSGVTQTPKHLITATGQRVTLRCSPRSGDLSVYWYQQSLDQGLQFLIQYYNGEERAKGNILERFSAQQFPDLHSELNLSSLELGDSALYFCASSAETGQGGTDTQYFGPGTRLTVL.

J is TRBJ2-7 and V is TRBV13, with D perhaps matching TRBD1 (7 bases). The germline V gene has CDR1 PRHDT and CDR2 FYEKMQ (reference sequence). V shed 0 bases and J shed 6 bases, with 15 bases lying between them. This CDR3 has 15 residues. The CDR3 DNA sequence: TGTGCCAGCAGCTTAGGCCAGGGGGGAGTGCGCGAGCAGTACTTC. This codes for CASSLGQGGVREQYF. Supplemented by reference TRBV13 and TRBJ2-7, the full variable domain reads AAGVIQSPRHLIKEKRETATLKCYPIPRHDTVYWYQQGPGQDPQFLISFYEKMQSDKGSIPDRFSAQQFSDYHSELNMSSLELGDSALYFCASSLGQGGVREQYFGPGTRLTVT.

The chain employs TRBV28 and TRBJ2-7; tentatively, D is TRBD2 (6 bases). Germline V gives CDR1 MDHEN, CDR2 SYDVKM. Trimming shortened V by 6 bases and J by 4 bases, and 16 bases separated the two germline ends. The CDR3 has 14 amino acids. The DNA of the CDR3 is TGTGCCAGCAGACCTGGGTGGAGGGGATACGAGCAGTACTTC. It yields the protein CASRPGWRGYEQYF. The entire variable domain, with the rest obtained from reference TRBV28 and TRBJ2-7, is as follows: DVKVTQSSRYLVKRTGEKVFLECVQDMDHENMFWYRQDPGLGLRLIYFSYDVKMKEKGDIPEGYSVSREKKERFSLILESASTNQTSMYLCASRPGWRGYEQYFGPGTRLTVT.

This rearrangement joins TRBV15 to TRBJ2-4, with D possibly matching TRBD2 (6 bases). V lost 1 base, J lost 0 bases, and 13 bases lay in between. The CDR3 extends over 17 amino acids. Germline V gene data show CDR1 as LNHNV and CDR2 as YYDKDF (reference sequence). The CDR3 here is CATSRAGAGLAKNIQYF. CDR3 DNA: TGTGCCACCAGCAGAGCGGGAGCGGGCCTAGCCAAAAACATTCAGTACTTC.

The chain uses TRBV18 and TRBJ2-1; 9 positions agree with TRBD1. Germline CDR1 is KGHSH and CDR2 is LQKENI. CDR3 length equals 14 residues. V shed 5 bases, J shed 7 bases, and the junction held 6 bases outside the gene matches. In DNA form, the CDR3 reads TGTGCCAGCTCAGTACGGGACAGGGTGAATGAGCAGTTCTTC. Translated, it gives CASSVRDRVNEQFF.

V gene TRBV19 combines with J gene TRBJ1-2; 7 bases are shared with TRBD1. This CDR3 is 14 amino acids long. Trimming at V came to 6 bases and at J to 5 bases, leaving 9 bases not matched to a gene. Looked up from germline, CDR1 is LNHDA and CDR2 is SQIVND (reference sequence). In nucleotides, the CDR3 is TGTGCCAGTAGCATACCGGGACAGATATATGGCTACACCTTC. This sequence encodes CASSIPGQIYGYTF.

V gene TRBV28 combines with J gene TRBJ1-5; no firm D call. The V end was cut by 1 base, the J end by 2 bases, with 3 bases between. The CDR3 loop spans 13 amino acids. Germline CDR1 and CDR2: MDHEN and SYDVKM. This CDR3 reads CASSLSGNQPQHF. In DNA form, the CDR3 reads TGTGCCAGCAGTTTATCGGGCAATCAGCCCCAGCATTTT. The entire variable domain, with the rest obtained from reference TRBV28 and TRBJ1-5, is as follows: DVKVTQSSRYLVKRTGEKVFLECVQDMDHENMFWYRQDPGLGLRLIYFSYDVKMKEKGDIPEGYSVSREKKERFSLILESASTNQTSMYLCASSLSGNQPQHFGDGTRLSIL.

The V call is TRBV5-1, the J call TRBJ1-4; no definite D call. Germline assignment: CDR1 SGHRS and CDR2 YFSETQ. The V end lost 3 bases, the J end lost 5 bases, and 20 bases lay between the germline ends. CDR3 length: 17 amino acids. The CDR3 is CASSSGSAVPSNEKLFF. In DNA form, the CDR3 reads TGCGCCAGCAGCTCCGGGTCGGCGGTTCCGTCAAATGAAAAACTGTTTTTT.